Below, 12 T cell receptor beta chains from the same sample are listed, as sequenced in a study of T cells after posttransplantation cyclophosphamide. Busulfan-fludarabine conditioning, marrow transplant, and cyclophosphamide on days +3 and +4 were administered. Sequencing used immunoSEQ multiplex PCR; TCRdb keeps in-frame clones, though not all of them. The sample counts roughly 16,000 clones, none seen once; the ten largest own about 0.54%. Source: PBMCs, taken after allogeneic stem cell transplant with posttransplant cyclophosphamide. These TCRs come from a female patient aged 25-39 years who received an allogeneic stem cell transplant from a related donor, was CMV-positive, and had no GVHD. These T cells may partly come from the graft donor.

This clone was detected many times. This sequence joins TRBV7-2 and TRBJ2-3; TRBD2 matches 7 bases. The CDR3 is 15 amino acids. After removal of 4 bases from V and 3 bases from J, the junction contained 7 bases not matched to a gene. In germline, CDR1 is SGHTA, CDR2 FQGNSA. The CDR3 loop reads CASSSVRLATDTQYF. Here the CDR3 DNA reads TGTGCCAGCAGCTCCGTTAGACTAGCAACAGATACGCAGTATTTT.

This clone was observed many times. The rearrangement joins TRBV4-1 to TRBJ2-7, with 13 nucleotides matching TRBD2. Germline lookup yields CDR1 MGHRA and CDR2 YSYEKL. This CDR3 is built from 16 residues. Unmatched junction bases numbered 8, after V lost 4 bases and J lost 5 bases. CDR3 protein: CASSLLTSGRAHEQYF. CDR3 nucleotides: TGCGCCAGCAGCCTCCTAACTAGCGGGAGGGCCCACGAGCAGTACTTC.

CDR3 loop: CASSVNSGRSPYEQYF. In nucleotides, the CDR3 is TGTGCCAGCAGTGTTAATAGCGGGAGGTCTCCCTACGAGCAGTACTTC. The rearrangement links TRBV2 to TRBJ2-5; 10 nucleotides match TRBD2. The J call may be in error: the DNA end matches TRBJ2-7 better. Germline CDR1 is SNHLY and CDR2 is FYNNEI. This CDR3 has 16 residues.

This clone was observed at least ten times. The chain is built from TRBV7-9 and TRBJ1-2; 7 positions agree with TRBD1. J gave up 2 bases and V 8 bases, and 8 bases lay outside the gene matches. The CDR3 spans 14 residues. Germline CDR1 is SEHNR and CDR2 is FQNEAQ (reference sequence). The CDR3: CASEGGRGNYGYTF. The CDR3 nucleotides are TGTGCCAGCGAGGGTGGCAGGGGGAACTATGGCTACACCTTC. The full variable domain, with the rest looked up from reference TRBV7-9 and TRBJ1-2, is DTGVSQNPRHKITKRGQNVTFRCDPISEHNRLYWYRQTLGQGPEFLTYFQNEAQLEKSRLLSDRFSAERPKGSFSTLEIQRTEQGDSAMYLCASEGGRGNYGYTFGSGTRLTVV.

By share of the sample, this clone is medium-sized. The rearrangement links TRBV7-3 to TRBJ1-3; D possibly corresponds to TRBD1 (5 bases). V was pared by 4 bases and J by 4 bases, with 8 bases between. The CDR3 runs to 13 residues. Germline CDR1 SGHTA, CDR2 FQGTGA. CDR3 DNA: TGTGCCAGCAGCTCCCAGGGAGGAAACACCATATATTTT. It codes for CASSSQGGNTIYF.

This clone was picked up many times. The CDR3 sequence is CASSQRDSISYGYTF. The CDR3 coding sequence is TGTGCCAGCAGCCAGCGGGACAGTATTTCCTATGGCTACACCTTC. V gene TRBV4-2 combines with J gene TRBJ1-2, with 7 nucleotides matching TRBD1. The CDR3 runs to 15 residues. The ends lost 3 bases at V and 4 bases at J; junction bases unmatched: 8. Germline assignment: CDR1 LGHNA and CDR2 YNFKEQ.

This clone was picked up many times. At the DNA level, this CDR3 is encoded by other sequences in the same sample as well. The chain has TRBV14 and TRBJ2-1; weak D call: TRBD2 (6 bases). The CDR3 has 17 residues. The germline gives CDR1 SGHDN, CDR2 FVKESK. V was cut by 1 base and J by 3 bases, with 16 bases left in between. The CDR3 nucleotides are TGTGCCAGCAGCCAAGTGGGGCGGGGCTGGGGCTACAATGAGCAGTTCTTC. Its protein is CASSQVGRGWGYNEQFF.

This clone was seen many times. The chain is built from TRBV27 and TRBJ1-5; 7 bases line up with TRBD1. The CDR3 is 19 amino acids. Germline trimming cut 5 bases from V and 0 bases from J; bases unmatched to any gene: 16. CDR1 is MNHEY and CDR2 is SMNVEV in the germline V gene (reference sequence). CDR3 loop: CASSRSWGRGGYSNQPQHF. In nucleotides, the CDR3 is TGTGCCAGCAGTCGCTCCTGGGGCCGAGGGGGCTATAGCAATCAGCCCCAGCATTTT.

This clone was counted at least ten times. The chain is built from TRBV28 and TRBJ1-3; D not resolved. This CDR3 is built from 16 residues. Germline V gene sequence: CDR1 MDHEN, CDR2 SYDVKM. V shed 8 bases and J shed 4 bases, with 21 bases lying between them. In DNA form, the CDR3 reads TGTGCCAGCTCTTTTGGGGAGGGAATGACCGGAAACACCATATATTTT. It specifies CASSFGEGMTGNTIYF.

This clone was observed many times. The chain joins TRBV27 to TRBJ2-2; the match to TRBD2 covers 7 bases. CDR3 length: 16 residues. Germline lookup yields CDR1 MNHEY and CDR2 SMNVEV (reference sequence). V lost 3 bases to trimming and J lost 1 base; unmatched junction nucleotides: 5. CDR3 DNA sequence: TGTGCCAGCAGTTTGGGGGGGTGGGGGAACACCGGGGAGCTGTTTTTT. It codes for CASSLGGWGNTGELFF.

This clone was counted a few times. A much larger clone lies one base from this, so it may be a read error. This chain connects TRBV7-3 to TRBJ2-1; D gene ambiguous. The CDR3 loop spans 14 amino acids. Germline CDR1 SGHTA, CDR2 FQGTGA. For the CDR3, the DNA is TGTGCCAGCAGCTTAAACAACCCTTACAATAAGCAGTTCTTC. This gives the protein CASSLNNPYNKQFF.

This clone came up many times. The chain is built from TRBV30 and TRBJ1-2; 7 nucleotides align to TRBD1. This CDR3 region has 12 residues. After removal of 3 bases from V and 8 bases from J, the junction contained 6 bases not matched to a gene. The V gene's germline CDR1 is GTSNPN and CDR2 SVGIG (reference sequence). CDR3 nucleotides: TGTGCCTGGAGGTATCACAGGGGAGGCTACACCTTC. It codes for CAWRYHRGGYTF. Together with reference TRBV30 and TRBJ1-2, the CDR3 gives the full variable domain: SQTIHQWPATLVQPVGSPLSLECTVEGTSNPNLYWYRQAAGRGLQLLFYSVGIGQISSEVPQNLSASRPQDRQFILSSKKLLLSDSGFYLCAWRYHRGGYTFGSGTRLTVV.